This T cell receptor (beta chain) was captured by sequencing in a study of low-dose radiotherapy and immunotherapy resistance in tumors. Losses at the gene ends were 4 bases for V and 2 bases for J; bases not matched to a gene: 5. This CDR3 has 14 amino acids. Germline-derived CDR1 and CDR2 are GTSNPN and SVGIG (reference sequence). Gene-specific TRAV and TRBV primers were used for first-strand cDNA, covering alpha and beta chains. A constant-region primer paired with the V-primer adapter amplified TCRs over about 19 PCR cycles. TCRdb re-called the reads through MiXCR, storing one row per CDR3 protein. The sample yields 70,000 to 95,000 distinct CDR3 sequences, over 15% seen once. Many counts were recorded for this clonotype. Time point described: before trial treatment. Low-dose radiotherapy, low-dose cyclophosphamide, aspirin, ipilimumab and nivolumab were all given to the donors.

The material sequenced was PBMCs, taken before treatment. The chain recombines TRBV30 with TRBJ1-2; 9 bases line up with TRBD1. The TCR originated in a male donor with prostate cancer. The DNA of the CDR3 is TGTGCCTGGACCCCGGACAGGGGAAACTATGGCTACACCTTC. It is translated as CAWTPDRGNYGYTF.